Below are 17 T cell receptor beta chains sequenced from a single sample in a study of cytomegalovirus exposure and HLA in healthy donors. Here immunoSEQ multiplex PCR was the method, and the copy in TCRdb shows in-frame clones only, minus some. The table records 110,000 or so clones, 70% to 90% of them present only once. Source material: PBMCs. Receptors originate from a woman aged 18-29 years in good health and CMV-seronegative.

The chain is built from TRBV30 and TRBJ2-3; 7 bases agree with TRBD2. V gave up 7 bases and J gave up 4 bases; unmatched junction bases: 14. Germline V gene data show CDR1 as GTSNPN and CDR2 as SVGIG (reference sequence). This CDR3 contains 15 residues. As DNA, the CDR3 is TGTGCCTCCTTTCTTGGGGGGGGAGGGGCAGATACGCAGTATTTT. Its protein product is CASFLGGGGADTQYF.

The chain has TRBV4-1 and TRBJ2-1; 8 positions match TRBD1. There are 17 residues in the CDR3. Germline V CDR1 and CDR2: MGHRA, YSYEKL. Trimming removed 3 bases from V and 0 bases from J; junction bases left unmatched: 7. CDR3 nucleotides: TGCGCCAGCAGCCAGTCAGCACAGGGGGGCTCCTACAATGAGCAGTTCTTC. It specifies CASSQSAQGGSYNEQFF.

This rearrangement joins TRBV9 to TRBJ2-7, with D unclear. Germline V gives CDR1 SGDLS, CDR2 YYNGEE. The CDR3 length is 13 residues. V was clipped by 0 bases and J by 6 bases, with 10 bases between them. The CDR3 loop reads CASSVGLMGEQYF. In nucleotides, the CDR3 is TGTGCCAGCAGCGTAGGACTGATGGGCGAGCAGTACTTC.

The rearrangement links TRBV19 to TRBJ1-2, with a possible D match to TRBD1 (5 bases). The germline CDR1 and CDR2 sequences are LNHDA and SQIVND (reference sequence). This CDR3 is 15 amino acids long. Trimming removed 1 base at V and 4 bases at J, with 13 bases between. CDR3 loop: CASSIAPGPFYGYTF. In DNA form, the CDR3 reads TGTGCCAGTAGTATAGCTCCAGGGCCATTCTATGGCTACACCTTC.

V is TRBV14 and J is TRBJ2-5; D gene ambiguous. Germline V CDR1 and CDR2: SGHDN, FVKESK. V was pared by 3 bases and J by 7 bases, with 12 bases between. The CDR3 runs 13 residues. This CDR3 reads CASSQVTRGTQYF. In DNA, the CDR3 is TGTGCCAGCAGCCAGGTAACGAGAGGGACCCAGTACTTC. Complete variable domain (other parts from reference TRBV14 and TRBJ2-5): EAGVTQFPSHSVIEKGQTVTLRCDPISGHDNLYWYRRVMGKEIKFLLHFVKESKQDESGMPNNRFLAERTGGTYSTLKVQPAELEDSGVYFCASSQVTRGTQYFGPGTRLLVL.

The J gene is TRBJ2-7, the V gene TRBV7-9; 7 nucleotides match TRBD1. The V and J ends lost 3 bases and 2 bases, in that order; junction bases with no gene match: 4. The V gene's germline CDR1 is SEHNR and CDR2 FQNEAQ (reference sequence). The CDR3 extends over 14 amino acids. DNA of the CDR3: TGTGCCAGCAGCTTTGCACAGGGGACCTACGAGCAGTACTTC. Translating gives CASSFAQGTYEQYF.

The chain uses TRBV6-6 and TRBJ1-2; TRBD1 agrees at 8 bases. Germline-derived CDR1 and CDR2 are MNHNY and SVGAGI (reference sequence). Germline trimming cut 4 bases from V and 2 bases from J; bases unmatched to any gene: 3. The CDR3 length is 14 residues. The DNA for the CDR3 is TGTGCCAGCAGTTCCCGGACAGGGAACTATGGCTACACCTTC. Translation gives CASSSRTGNYGYTF.

The CDR3 sequence: CASSRGMNTEAFF. CDR3 DNA: TGTGCCAGCAGCAGGGGTATGAACACTGAAGCTTTCTTT. The chain combines TRBV25-1 with TRBJ1-1; possible D gene TRBD1, 6 bases. The CDR3 runs 13 residues. The V end lost 6 bases, the J end lost 0 bases, and 8 bases lay between the germline ends. From germline, CDR1 is MGHDK and CDR2 SYGVNS.

J is TRBJ1-1 and V is TRBV18; D uncertain. V was trimmed by 10 bases and J by 4 bases, leaving 16 bases between them. The CDR3 spans 13 residues. Looked up from germline, CDR1 is KGHSH and CDR2 is LQKENI. The CDR3 nucleotides read TGTGCCACCAGTCCCTCTTTCGCCACTGAAGCTTTCTTT. Translated: CATSPSFATEAFF.

The rearrangement uses TRBV25-1 and TRBJ2-7, with D perhaps matching TRBD1 (6 bases). V was shortened by 2 bases and J by 3 bases, with 8 bases between the two germline ends. CDR3 size: 13 residues. Germline CDR1 reads MGHDK; CDR2 reads SYGVNS. CDR3 region: CASSERTVYEQYF. CDR3 coding DNA: TGTGCCAGCAGTGAAAGGACAGTCTACGAGCAGTACTTC.

V is TRBV19 and J is TRBJ1-5; D is perhaps TRBD1 (6 bases). This CDR3 has 16 amino acids. Trimming removed 6 bases at V and 2 bases at J, with 17 bases between. Germline V CDR1 and CDR2: LNHDA, SQIVND (reference sequence). As DNA, the CDR3 is TGTGCCAGTAGCTTACAGGGAAGGGAAGGCAATCAGCCCCAGCATTTT. Protein sequence: CASSLQGREGNQPQHF.

This clone was counted at least ten times. V and J are TRBV6-1 and TRBJ1-2; the D is unclear. The CDR3 spans 13 residues. Trimming removed 3 bases at V and 2 bases at J, with 7 bases between. CDR1 and CDR2 from the germline V gene are MNHNS and SASEGT. The CDR3: CASSEAENYGYTF. CDR3 DNA: TGTGCCAGCAGTGAGGCAGAAAACTATGGCTACACCTTC.

V gene TRBV6-1 combines with J gene TRBJ2-2, with 9 positions matching TRBD1. The V gene end was trimmed by 5 bases and the J gene end by 6 bases; junction bases not matched to a gene: 4. CDR1 is MNHNS, CDR2 SASEGT, per germline. This CDR3 is 14 amino acids long. The CDR3 coding sequence is TGTGCCAGCAGTACAGGGGGCGTCGCCGGGGAGCTGTTTTTT. It yields the protein CASSTGGVAGELFF.

The V gene is TRBV5-1, the J gene TRBJ1-4, with TRBD1 as a possible D gene (5 bases). CDR1 is SGHRS, CDR2 YFSETQ, per germline. The CDR3 has 14 residues. Trimming shortened V by 0 bases and J by 4 bases, and 7 bases separated the two germline ends. The CDR3 nucleotides read TGCGCCAGCAGCTTGGGACAGAGTAATGAAAAACTGTTTTTT. This sequence encodes CASSLGQSNEKLFF.

This clone was detected only once. The rearrangement uses TRBV7-3 and TRBJ1-6; no firm D call. V was pared by 4 bases and J by 4 bases, with 5 bases between. From germline, CDR1 is SGHTA and CDR2 FQGTGA. The CDR3 length is 13 residues. CDR3 region: CASSSQYNSPLHF. The CDR3 DNA reads as TGTGCCAGCAGCTCACAGTATAATTCACCCCTCCACTTT.

The rearrangement joins TRBV9 to TRBJ1-3; TRBD1 matches 11 bases. Germline V gene sequence: CDR1 SGDLS, CDR2 YYNGEE. J was trimmed by 3 bases and V by 4 bases; bases with no gene match: 6. CDR3 length: 16 residues. The CDR3 nucleotides read TGTGCCAGCAGCCCCAGGACAGGGGGCTTTGGAAACACCATATATTTT. This encodes CASSPRTGGFGNTIYF.

The chain combines TRBV19 with TRBJ1-1, with D maybe TRBD1 (6 bases). The ends were cut back, 5 bases at V and 7 bases at J, with 17 bases in the middle. CDR1 is LNHDA, CDR2 SQIVND, per germline (reference sequence). The CDR3 runs to 14 residues. DNA of the CDR3: TGTGCCAGTAGTCCGCCCAGGGGTAGGAGTGAAGCTTTCTTT. Its translation is CASSPPRGRSEAFF.